One and the same sample provided the 26 T cell receptor beta chains below, sequenced in a study of beta chain features in type 1 diabetes. These receptors are not linked to any known antigen. Study results and limitations: Type 1 diabetes patients had TCRB CDR3s that were shorter (moderately but significantly so) in all four CD4+ subsets.

Isolated RNA was reverse transcribed in full, so expressed TCRB transcripts were sequenced. Some clones are missing from TCRdb's copy, which holds only in-frame ones; the method was immunoSEQ multiplex PCR. This table has some 660,000 clones, roughly 13% appearing once. The material sequenced was naive CD4+ T cells from blood. The receptors originated from a man between 18 and 35 years old with type 1 diabetes.

This clone was observed a few times. This sequence joins TRBV5-1 and TRBJ2-7; D may be TRBD2 (5 bases). The CDR3 is 14 amino acids. The germline V gene encodes CDR1 SGHRS and CDR2 YFSETQ. Trimming took 0 bases from V and 2 from J, leaving 9 bases between them. The CDR3 DNA reads as TGCGCCAGCAGCTTGGGGACTGTCCCCTACGAGCAGTACTTC. This translates into CASSLGTVPYEQYF.

This clone appeared a few times. The V gene is TRBV5-1, the J gene TRBJ2-1, with 7 bases matching TRBD2. Germline lookup yields CDR1 SGHRS and CDR2 YFSETQ. The CDR3 totals 17 residues. V was clipped by 0 bases and J by 7 bases; unmatched bases: 13. The CDR3 protein is CASSLAPGGGSRNEQFF. The CDR3 DNA reads as TGCGCCAGCAGCTTGGCTCCGGGGGGAGGGTCACGGAATGAGCAGTTCTTC. Drawing the rest from reference TRBV5-1 and TRBJ2-1, the complete variable domain is KAGVTQTPRYLIKTRGQQVTLSCSPISGHRSVSWYQQTPGQGLQFLFEYFSETQRNKGNFPGRFSGRQFSNSRSEMNVSTLELGDSALYLCASSLAPGGGSRNEQFFGPGTRLTVL.

The chain is built from TRBV4-1 and TRBJ2-3, with TRBD2 identical over 13 bases. CDR3 length: 21 amino acids. The germline V gene has CDR1 MGHRA and CDR2 YSYEKL. J lost 3 bases, V lost 4 bases, and 19 bases had no gene match. Written as DNA, the CDR3 is TGCGCCAGCAGCCGCCGACAGGGGGCAGGGGGACTAGCGGGAAGGACAGATACGCAGTATTTT. Translated: CASSRRQGAGGLAGRTDTQYF.

Only a few counts were recorded for this clone. Other DNA sequences in this sample translate to the same CDR3. This chain uses TRBV5-1 with TRBJ2-1; TRBD2 might be the D (6 bases). Between the trimmed V and J ends, which lost 6 bases and 6 bases, there was a span of 7 bases. The germline V gene encodes CDR1 SGHRS and CDR2 YFSETQ. The CDR3 has 11 amino acids. CDR3 in DNA: TGCGCCAGCATCGGGGGCAATGAGCAGTTCTTC. The encoded protein is CASIGGNEQFF.

The chain has TRBV27 and TRBJ1-2, with TRBD1 matching over 8 bases. The ends lost 5 bases at V and 4 bases at J; junction bases unmatched: 3. The CDR3 totals 13 residues. Germline V gene data show CDR1 as MNHEY and CDR2 as SMNVEV (reference sequence). The CDR3 here is CASSPTGAYGYTF. CDR3 nucleotides: TGTGCCAGCAGTCCGACAGGGGCCTATGGCTACACCTTC.

This clone has just a few counts. This chain uses TRBV28 with TRBJ2-1; the match to TRBD2 covers 11 bases. The length of the CDR3 is 15 residues. The V gene end was trimmed by 7 bases and the J gene end by 9 bases; junction bases not matched to a gene: 11. The germline V gene encodes CDR1 MDHEN and CDR2 SYDVKM. The CDR3 here is CASKSRGLAEGEQFF. The CDR3 DNA sequence: TGTGCCAGCAAATCAAGGGGACTAGCGGAGGGTGAGCAGTTCTTC.

This chain links TRBV7-2 with TRBJ1-3; D remains ambiguous. The CDR3 loop spans 16 amino acids. Trimming stripped 2 bases from V and 5 bases from J, with 16 bases between. CDR1 is SGHTA, CDR2 FQGNSA, per germline. In DNA, the CDR3 is TGTGCCAGCAGCTTAATGGGCCAGTCTATCCGAAACACCATATATTTT. Translating it yields CASSLMGQSIRNTIYF.

This clone was observed a few times. This chain joins TRBV7-2 and TRBJ2-1, with TRBD2 identical over 7 bases. The CDR3 loop spans 16 amino acids. Germline loops: CDR1 SGHTA, CDR2 FQGNSA. J was trimmed by 4 bases and V by 6 bases; bases with no gene match: 12. CDR3 region: CASRPTLAGEYNEQFF. DNA for the CDR3: TGTGCCAGCAGGCCCACGCTCGCGGGGGAGTACAATGAGCAGTTCTTC.

The rearrangement joins TRBV14 to TRBJ1-6; no firm D call. V was pared by 1 base and J by 6 bases, with 7 bases between. Germline V gives CDR1 SGHDN, CDR2 FVKESK. This CDR3 comprises 14 residues. The CDR3 sequence is CASSQAQSNSPLHF. The CDR3 region has the DNA TGTGCCAGCAGCCAAGCTCAGAGTAATTCACCCCTCCACTTT. Full variable domain (outside the CDR3, taken from reference TRBV14 and TRBJ1-6): EAGVTQFPSHSVIEKGQTVTLRCDPISGHDNLYWYRRVMGKEIKFLLHFVKESKQDESGMPNNRFLAERTGGTYSTLKVQPAELEDSGVYFCASSQAQSNSPLHFGNGTRLTVT.

The V call is TRBV5-4, the J call TRBJ2-5, with 7 bases fitting TRBD1. Trimming took 3 bases from V and 4 from J; bases not matched to a gene: 9. Germline CDR1 is SGHNT and CDR2 is YYREEE (reference sequence). The CDR3 sequence is 15 residues long. CDR3 amino acids: CASSSTGATRETQYF. For the CDR3, the DNA is TGTGCCAGCAGCTCAACAGGGGCGACGAGAGAGACCCAGTACTTC.

The chain links TRBV19 to TRBJ2-1, with D unclear. Germline loops: CDR1 LNHDA, CDR2 SQIVND (reference sequence). The CDR3 length is 13 residues. V was trimmed by 6 bases and J by 0 bases, leaving 6 bases between them. CDR3 nucleotide sequence: TGTGCCAGTAGCCCCCCCTCCTACAATGAGCAGTTCTTC. Its protein product is CASSPPSYNEQFF.

Only a few counts were recorded for this clone. The chain combines TRBV6-5 with TRBJ1-5; tentative D call: TRBD1 (6 bases). Trimming pared 8 bases from V and 0 bases from J, leaving 11 bases between. CDR1 MNHEY and CDR2 SVGAGI come from the germline V gene. This CDR3 has 14 amino acids. The CDR3 DNA follows: TGTGCCAGCGGGCGGACAGTTAGCAATCAGCCCCAGCATTTT. This gives the protein CASGRTVSNQPQHF.

This clone came up a few times. The chain links TRBV7-9 to TRBJ1-1, with D possibly TRBD1 on 5 matching bases. Trimming took off 5 bases at V and 3 bases at J, with 25 bases between the two ends. Germline V gene lookup returns CDR1 SEHNR and CDR2 FQNEAQ (reference sequence). CDR3 length: 18 amino acids. The DNA of the CDR3 is TGTGCCAGCAGCCCCTCCAGATTTGCGGCCCGGGGACACACTGAAGCTTTCTTT. This sequence encodes CASSPSRFAARGHTEAFF.

The gene calls are TRBV29-1 and TRBJ2-3; a weak D match, TRBD2 (6 bases). Trimming left V 3 bases short and J 4 bases short, with 20 bases between. The germline CDR1 and CDR2 sequences are SQVTM and ANQGSEA. This CDR3 region has 16 residues. The CDR3 reads CSVDGGAQGGPDTQYF. The CDR3, as DNA: TGCAGCGTTGACGGAGGGGCCCAGGGAGGTCCAGATACGCAGTATTTT.

The genes are TRBV6-1 and TRBJ2-3; no clear D. Trimming shortened V by 7 bases and J by 6 bases, and 5 bases separated the two germline ends. The V gene's germline CDR1 is MNHNS and CDR2 SASEGT. The CDR3 contains 10 residues. The DNA of the CDR3 is TGTGCCAGCAAACTCGATACGCAGTATTTT. Protein product: CASKLDTQYF.

This clone was detected a few times. The V gene is TRBV27, the J gene TRBJ1-2; D is ambiguous. The length of the CDR3 is 13 residues. Germline CDR1 and CDR2: MNHEY and SMNVEV (reference sequence). Deletions cut 3 bases from V and 7 bases from J, with 12 bases between. CDR3 amino acids: CASSFRGGSGYTF. The CDR3 DNA follows: TGTGCCAGCAGTTTCCGGGGAGGGAGTGGCTACACCTTC.

This clone turned up a few times. The chain recombines TRBV28 with TRBJ2-7; tentative D call: TRBD1 (7 bases). The V end lost 6 bases, the J end lost 6 bases, and 21 bases lay between the germline ends. Germline V gene lookup returns CDR1 MDHEN and CDR2 SYDVKM. The CDR3 covers 15 residues. The CDR3 spells CASSAGTVGRLEQYF. CDR3 sequence (DNA): TGTGCCAGCAGCGCGGGGACAGTGGGTCGGCTCGAGCAGTACTTC. Full variable domain (remainder filled in from reference TRBV28 and TRBJ2-7): DVKVTQSSRYLVKRTGEKVFLECVQDMDHENMFWYRQDPGLGLRLIYFSYDVKMKEKGDIPEGYSVSREKKERFSLILESASTNQTSMYLCASSAGTVGRLEQYFGPGTRLTVT.

Notes on this clone: The sample contains more than one DNA sequence encoding this CDR3. The chain carries TRBV23-1 and TRBJ1-1; no reliable D call. TRBV23-1 is annotated as an ORF whose role is uncertain. With 6 bases removed from V and 0 bases from J, the gap between germline ends came to 11 bases. There are 14 residues in the CDR3. CDR3 sequence reads: CASSQPRLNTEAFF. In DNA form, the CDR3 reads TGCGCCAGCAGCCAACCAAGACTGAACACTGAAGCTTTCTTT.

The CDR3 protein is CASSSRDRNYGYTF. In DNA, the CDR3 is TGTGCCAGCAGTTCACGCGACAGGAACTATGGCTACACCTTC. The chain recombines TRBV5-6 with TRBJ1-2; the D gene is possibly TRBD1 (6 bases). Germline V gene data show CDR1 as SGHDT and CDR2 as YYEEEE. The V and J ends lost 5 bases and 2 bases respectively, with 13 bases between them. The CDR3 is made up of 14 amino acids.

J is TRBJ2-7 and V is TRBV27; 7 bases are a match to TRBD1. The germline gives CDR1 MNHEY, CDR2 SMNVEV (reference sequence). V lost 4 bases and J lost 0; bases outside the gene matches: 12. The CDR3 covers 17 residues. The CDR3 here is CASSSQGLGPYSYEQYF. The CDR3, as DNA: TGTGCCAGCAGTTCACAGGGGCTTGGGCCTTACTCCTACGAGCAGTACTTC.

The chain is built from TRBV9 and TRBJ2-3; TRBD1 matches at 7 bases. The CDR3 extends over 15 amino acids. Unmatched junction bases numbered 6, after V lost 3 bases and J lost 2 bases. Germline V CDR1 and CDR2: SGDLS, YYNGEE. The CDR3 is CASSERQGYTDTQYF. DNA for the CDR3: TGTGCCAGCAGCGAAAGACAGGGCTACACAGATACGCAGTATTTT.

This clone was counted only a few times. The chain links TRBV10-1 to TRBJ1-1; D gene unclear. Between the trimmed V and J ends, which lost 1 base and 0 bases, there was a span of 9 bases. CDR1 and CDR2 from the germline V gene are WNHNN and SYGVQD (reference sequence). The CDR3 runs to 15 residues. The DNA for the CDR3 is TGCGCCAGCAGTGAGTTTCCCGGGATGAACACTGAAGCTTTCTTT. Protein: CASSEFPGMNTEAFF.

This clone occurred a few times. The rearrangement links TRBV13 to TRBJ2-3; 7 bases match TRBD2. Germline CDR1 and CDR2: PRHDT and FYEKMQ (reference sequence). CDR3 length: 17 amino acids. V lost 5 bases to trimming and J lost 3 bases; unmatched junction nucleotides: 14. DNA of the CDR3: TGTGCCAGCAGCCAACCCGCTGGGGGAGGGAGGACAGATACGCAGTATTTT. Translation: CASSQPAGGGRTDTQYF.

This chain links TRBV10-3 with TRBJ2-3; 7 bases match TRBD1. Germline V gene data show CDR1 as ENHRY and CDR2 as SYGVKD. V dropped 6 bases and J dropped 2; count of bases not matched to a gene: 5. CDR3 length equals 14 residues. CDR3 nucleotide sequence: TGTGCCATCAGGCGGACAGGCGACACAGATACGCAGTATTTT. This gives the protein CAIRRTGDTDTQYF.

On this clone itself: The sample has other DNA sequences that encode this CDR3 too. This rearrangement joins TRBV30 to TRBJ2-1; tentative D call: TRBD2 (6 bases). CDR1 and CDR2 (germline): GTSNPN, SVGIG (reference sequence). Trimming left V 4 bases short and J 4 bases short, with 17 bases between. The CDR3 is 15 amino acids. The CDR3 spells CAWTRGREEYNEQFF. CDR3 DNA sequence: TGTGCCTGGACCCGAGGGCGGGAAGAGTACAATGAGCAGTTCTTC.

The CDR3 here is CASSPWAGGTKNIQYF. CDR3 DNA sequence: TGTGCCAGCAGCCCCTGGGCCGGGGGGACCAAAAACATTCAGTACTTC. The rearrangement uses TRBV9 and TRBJ2-4; 7 bases are shared with TRBD2. V gave up 4 bases and J gave up 2 bases; unmatched junction bases: 9. The CDR3 covers 16 residues. Germline CDR1 reads SGDLS; CDR2 reads YYNGEE.